This T cell receptor beta chain was documented in a study of cytomegalovirus exposure and HLA in healthy donors. Study at large: The study placed approximately 81% of its roughly 400 genotyped donors in the Caucasian-associated ancestry cluster. Points from the study as a whole: Reportedly, diagnosis of cytomegalovirus status by the classifier showed high specificity and sensitivity. A later analysis, which compared TCR beta chains of equal frequency, found the HLA-associated ones more clonally expanded.

The CDR3 extends over 15 amino acids. The V end was cut by 1 base, the J end by 4 bases, with 16 bases between. CDR1 SQVTM and CDR2 ANQGSEA come from the germline V gene. As for this clone: The antigen is not known.

Amplification used 60 Vbeta primers and 13 Jbeta primers. Assay used: immunoSEQ multiplex PCR; TCRdb lists only in-frame clones, some missing. Among approximately 78,000 clones listed, 65% to 70% were seen once. The material sequenced was PBMCs. The J gene is TRBJ1-2, the V gene TRBV29-1; no clear D gene. This clonotype was sampled from a man aged 35 to 55 in good health and CMV-seropositive. CDR3 loop: CSVEGTGREGYGYTF. The CDR3 coding sequence is TGCAGCGTTGAAGGAACCGGGCGTGAGGGCTATGGCTACACCTTC.